This T cell receptor (beta chain) was sequenced in a study of blood T cell repertoires in COVID-19. Looking at the study overall: Nucleic acid was either cDNA or gDNA, and it came from T cells, B-cell-depleted T cells, or PBMCs.

Germline V gene lookup returns CDR1 SEHNR and CDR2 FQNEAQ (reference sequence). Trimming at V came to 4 bases and at J to 2 bases, leaving 7 bases not matched to a gene. The CDR3 consists of 15 residues. As handled by the study authors: By means of reference gene primer amplification, nucleated cell counts were estimated. TCRdb's table, derived via immunoSEQ multiplex PCR, lists solely in-frame clones and lacks some. V, J and clone size were drawn from that table, and D and trimming were deduced from the DNA. The data hold about 120,000 clones, with around 87% observed a single time. J is TRBJ1-1 and V is TRBV7-9, with 7 bases aligning to TRBD1. The sequenced material came from peripheral blood. The source is a woman in her seventies with acute or convalescent COVID-19. The CDR3 spells CASSSTTGRNTEAFF. The CDR3 DNA is TGTGCCAGCAGCTCGACGACAGGGAGAAACACTGAAGCTTTCTTT.